This is a list of T cell receptor beta chains from one sample in a study of cytomegalovirus exposure and HLA in healthy donors. Only in-frame clones appear in the TCRdb table, and some are missing; sequencing was by immunoSEQ multiplex PCR. The profile shows about 180,000 clones, over 70% of them singletons. What was sequenced was PBMCs. The receptor source for this set is a man between 18 and 35 years old in good health and CMV-seronegative. CDR3s include the opening cysteine and the closing phenylalanine or tryptophan. The size entry is marked missing in some rows and otherwise reads once, few, many or a size class.

V gene: TRBV7-9; CDR3 length: 14; clone size: .; CDR3 protein: CASRDRDDPREAFF
V gene: TRBV6-5; CDR3 length: 14; clone size: .; CDR3 protein: CASLGVAGTYEQYF
V gene: TRBV4-1; CDR3 length: 17; clone size: .; CDR3 protein: CASSQGWGAGGDYEQYF
V gene: TRBV7-9; CDR3 length: 18; clone size: .; CDR3 protein: CASSSPNLRDRFTDTQYF
V gene: TRBV28; CDR3 length: 13; clone size: .; CDR3 protein: CASRTGGEGGYTF
V gene: TRBV7-9; CDR3 length: 15; clone size: few; CDR3 protein: CASSFSGSSSYEQYF
V gene: TRBV10-3; CDR3 length: 13; clone size: .; CDR3 protein: CAISGTANSPLHF
V gene: TRBV5-1; CDR3 length: 15; clone size: .; CDR3 protein: CASSQRLAGAGEQYF
V gene: TRBV6-6; CDR3 length: 15; clone size: .; CDR3 protein: CASCRDRGANEKLFF
V gene: TRBV11-3; CDR3 length: 15; clone size: .; CDR3 protein: CASSLTGIYDNEQFF